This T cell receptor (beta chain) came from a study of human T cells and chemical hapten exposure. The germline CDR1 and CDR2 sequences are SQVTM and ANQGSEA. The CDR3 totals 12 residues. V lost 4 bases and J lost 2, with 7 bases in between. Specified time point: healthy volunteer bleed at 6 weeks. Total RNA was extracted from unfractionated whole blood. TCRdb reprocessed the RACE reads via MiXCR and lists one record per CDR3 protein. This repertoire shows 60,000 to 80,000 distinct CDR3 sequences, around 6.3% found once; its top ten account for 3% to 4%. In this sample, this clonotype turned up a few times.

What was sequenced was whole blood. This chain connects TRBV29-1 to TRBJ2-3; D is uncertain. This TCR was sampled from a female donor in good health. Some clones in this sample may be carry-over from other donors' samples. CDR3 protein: CSVGGPTDTQYF. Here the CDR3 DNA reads TGCAGCGTTGGTGGCCCCACAGATACGCAGTATTTT.